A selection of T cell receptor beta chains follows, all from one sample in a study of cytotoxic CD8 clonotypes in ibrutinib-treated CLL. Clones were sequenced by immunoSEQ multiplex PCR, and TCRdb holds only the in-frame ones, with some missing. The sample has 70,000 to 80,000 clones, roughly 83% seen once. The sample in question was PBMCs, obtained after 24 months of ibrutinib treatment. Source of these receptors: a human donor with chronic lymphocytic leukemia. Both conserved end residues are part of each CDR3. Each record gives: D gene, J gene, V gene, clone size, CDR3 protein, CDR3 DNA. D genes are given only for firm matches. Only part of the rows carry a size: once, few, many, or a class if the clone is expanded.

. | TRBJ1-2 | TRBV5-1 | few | CASSFTAGTNYGYTF | TGCGCCAGCAGCTTTACCGCAGGGACTAACTATGGCTACACCTTC
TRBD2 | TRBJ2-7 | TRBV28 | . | CATTPGGSREQYF | TGTGCCACCACTCCGGGAGGTAGTCGCGAGCAGTACTTC
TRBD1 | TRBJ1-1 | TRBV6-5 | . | CASRGRGRSEAFF | TGTGCCAGCAGGGGCAGGGGGCGATCTGAAGCTTTCTTT
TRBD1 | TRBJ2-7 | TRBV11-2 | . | CASSLGTGAYEQYF | TGTGCCAGCAGCCTCGGGACAGGGGCCTACGAGCAGTACTTC
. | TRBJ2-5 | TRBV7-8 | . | CASSPRSATYQETQYF | TGTGCCAGCAGCCCCAGGTCAGCGACGTACCAAGAGACCCAGTACTTC
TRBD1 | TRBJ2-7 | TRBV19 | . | CASSIAATGEHEQYF | TGTGCCAGTAGTATAGCCGCGACAGGGGAGCACGAGCAGTACTTC
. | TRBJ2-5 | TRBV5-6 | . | CASSRRGTHQETQYF | TGTGCCAGCAGCCGGCGAGGCACACACCAAGAGACCCAGTACTTC
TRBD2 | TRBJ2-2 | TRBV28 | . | CASSFSGRANTGELFF | TGTGCCAGCAGTTTTAGCGGGAGGGCCAATACCGGGGAGCTGTTTTTT
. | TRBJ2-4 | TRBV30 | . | CAWSDGAKNIQYF | TGTGCCTGGAGCGATGGAGCCAAAAACATTCAGTACTTC
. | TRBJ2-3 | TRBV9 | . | CALEGYASTDTQYF | TGTGCCCTGGAAGGGTATGCTAGCACAGATACGCAGTATTTT
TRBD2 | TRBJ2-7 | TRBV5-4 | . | CASSLGLAGVYEQYF | TGTGCCAGCAGCTTGGGGCTAGCGGGAGTCTACGAGCAGTACTTC
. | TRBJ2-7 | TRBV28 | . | CASSPGGSRYEQYF | TGTGCCAGCAGCCCCGGGGGATCCCGCTACGAGCAGTACTTC
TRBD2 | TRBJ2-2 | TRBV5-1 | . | CASSDLAGAGTGELFF | TGCGCCAGCAGTGATCTAGCGGGAGCAGGGACCGGGGAGCTGTTTTTT
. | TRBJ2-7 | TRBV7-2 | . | CASSLLGHREGYEQYF | TGTGCCAGCAGCTTATTAGGACACAGGGAGGGCTACGAGCAGTACTTC
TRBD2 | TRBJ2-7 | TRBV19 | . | CATSPETGGLAGGAYEQYF | TGTGCCACGTCGCCGGAGACAGGGGGACTAGCGGGAGGAGCCTACGAGCAGTACTTC
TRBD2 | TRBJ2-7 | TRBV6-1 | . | CASSDRWEGPRGEQYF | TGTGCCAGCAGTGATAGGTGGGAGGGTCCACGGGGGGAGCAGTACTTC
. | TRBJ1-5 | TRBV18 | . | CASSQLDSPNQPQHF | TGTGCCAGCTCACAGCTGGACAGCCCCAATCAGCCCCAGCATTTT
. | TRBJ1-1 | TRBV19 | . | CASSIMWTRDRNTEAFF | TGTGCCAGTAGTATAATGTGGACCCGGGATAGGAACACTGAAGCTTTCTTT
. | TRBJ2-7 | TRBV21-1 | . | CASSKIYSSSYEQYF | TGTGCCAGCAGCAAAATCTACAGTAGTTCCTACGAGCAGTACTTC
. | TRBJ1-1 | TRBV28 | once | CASIKGGVNTEAFF | TGTGCCAGCATTAAGGGAGGAGTGAACACTGAAGCTTTCTTT
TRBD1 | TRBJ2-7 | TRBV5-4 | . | CASSQDRGHEQYF | TGTGCCAGCAGCCAGGACAGGGGGCATGAGCAGTACTTC
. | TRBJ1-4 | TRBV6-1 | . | CASSELYREGATNEKLFF | TGTGCCAGCAGTGAACTCTACAGGGAGGGGGCAACTAATGAAAAACTGTTTTTT
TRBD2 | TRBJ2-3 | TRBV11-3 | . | CASSLQAGGPTDTQYF | TGTGCCAGCAGCTTGCAAGCGGGAGGGCCTACAGATACGCAGTATTTT
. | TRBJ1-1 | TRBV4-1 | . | CASSQAATGRNTEAFF | TGCGCCAGCAGCCAAGCAGCGACGGGACGGAACACTGAAGCTTTCTTT
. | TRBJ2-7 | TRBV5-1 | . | CASTHWGAADEQYF | TGCGCCAGCACCCACTGGGGGGCAGCCGACGAGCAGTACTTC
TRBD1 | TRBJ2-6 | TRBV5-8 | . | CASSPGGSGANVLTF | TGTGCCAGCAGCCCAGGGGGTTCTGGGGCCAACGTCCTGACTTTC
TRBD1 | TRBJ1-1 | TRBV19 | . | CASSARTGWMNTEAFF | TGTGCCAGTAGTGCCCGGACAGGGTGGATGAACACTGAAGCTTTCTTT
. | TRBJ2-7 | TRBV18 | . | CASSPGRNSYEQYF | TGTGCCAGCTCACCTGGACGGAACTCCTACGAGCAGTACTTC
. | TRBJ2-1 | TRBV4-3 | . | CASSQDLTSPYNEQFF | TGCGCCAGCAGCCAAGATCTCACTAGCCCATACAATGAGCAGTTCTTC
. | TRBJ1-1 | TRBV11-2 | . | CASSQTSLWNTEAFF | TGTGCCAGCAGTCAAACCTCTTTGTGGAACACTGAAGCTTTCTTT
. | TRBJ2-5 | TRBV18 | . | CASSPSPSQETQYF | TGTGCCAGCTCACCATCCCCCTCCCAAGAGACCCAGTACTTC
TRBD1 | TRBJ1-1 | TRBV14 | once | CASSQAGGMSTEAFF | TGTGCCAGCAGCCAAGCAGGGGGCATGAGCACTGAAGCTTTCTTT
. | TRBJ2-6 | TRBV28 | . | CASSSRGANVLTF | TGTGCCAGCAGTTCCAGGGGGGCCAACGTCCTGACTTTC
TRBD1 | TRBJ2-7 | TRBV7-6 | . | CASSALSGQGSYEQYF | TGTGCCAGCAGTGCCCTTTCGGGACAGGGTTCCTACGAGCAGTACTTC
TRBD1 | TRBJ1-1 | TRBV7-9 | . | CASIRGQGTLNTEAFF | TGTGCCAGCATTCGCGGACAGGGTACCCTGAACACTGAAGCTTTCTTT
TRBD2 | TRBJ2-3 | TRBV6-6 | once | CASSSYSGSTDTQYF | TGTGCCAGCAGTTCATATAGCGGGAGCACAGATACGCAGTATTTT
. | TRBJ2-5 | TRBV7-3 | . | CASSPSGQETQYF | TGTGCCAGCAGCCCGAGCGGACAAGAGACCCAGTACTTC
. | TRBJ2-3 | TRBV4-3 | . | CASSQGGTSTDTQYF | TGCGCCAGCAGCCAAGGGGGGACTAGCACAGATACGCAGTATTTT
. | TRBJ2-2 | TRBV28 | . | CASSLVNTGELFF | TGTGCCAGCAGTTTGGTGAACACCGGGGAGCTGTTTTTT
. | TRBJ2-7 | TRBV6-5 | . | CASSSPGTYEQYF | TGTGCCAGCAGCTCCCCAGGGACCTACGAGCAGTACTTC
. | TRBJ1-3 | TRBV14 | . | CARPTYPSGNTIYF | TGTGCCAGGCCCACTTACCCCTCTGGAAACACCATATATTTT